This T cell receptor (beta chain) was sequenced in a study of shared clonotypes between healthy human individuals. About the research overall: Three men and a couple of women, aged 18 to 49, were donors.

Into CD45RA+ naive and CD45RA-negative memory subsets, the CD4+ cells were split. The authors ran the assay at deep level. Profiling relied on immunoSEQ multiplex PCR, and the TCRdb table lists in-frame clones only, not all of them. The table has around 700,000 clones, about three quarters seen once. Trimming at V came to 3 bases and at J to 0 bases, leaving 3 bases not matched to a gene. Per the germline V gene, CDR1 is LNHDA and CDR2 is SQIVND (reference sequence). This CDR3 region has 15 residues. As for this clone: This sample includes further DNA sequences coding for the same CDR3.

The specimen was memory CD4+ T cells sorted from blood. Indicated subset: CD45RA-negative fraction. The chain links TRBV19 to TRBJ2-3; 7 bases are a match to TRBD1. The sequence came from a woman between 25 and 40 years old in good health. CDR3 loop: CASSIMGQSTDTQYF. As DNA, the CDR3 is TGTGCCAGTAGTATCATGGGACAGAGCACAGATACGCAGTATTTT.